The entry below describes one TCR beta chain. This sample was taken from a study of PD-L1 blockade in urothelial cancer. About the study: Enrolled patients had been treated previously with 0 to 3 chemotherapy regimens. At 3 weeks (second dose) and 6 weeks after starting treatment, blood was analyzed.

The templates were synthetic TCR analogs, and they were spiked into each PCR. Repertoires were generated with immunoSEQ multiplex PCR, while TCRdb's copy carries only in-frame clones and drops some. The sample contains roughly 67,000 clones, approximately 84% of which appear only once. Regarding time point: pretreatment peripheral blood. Each patient contributed between 1 and 8 total time points of blood mononuclear cells, pretreatment and during treatment. The CDR3 extends over 15 amino acids. CDR1 is SGDLS, CDR2 YYNGEE, per germline. V shed 7 bases, J shed 1 base, and the junction held 9 bases outside the gene matches.

The sequence was obtained from a man in his sixties with urothelial cancer. This sample comprised PBMCs, obtained around atezolizumab (anti-PD-L1) treatment. The chain joins TRBV9 to TRBJ1-1; 8 positions agree with TRBD1. CDR3 bases: TGTGCCAGCTCCCAAAGGGGGACAGGGAACACTGAAGCTTTCTTT. Translating gives CASSQRGTGNTEAFF.